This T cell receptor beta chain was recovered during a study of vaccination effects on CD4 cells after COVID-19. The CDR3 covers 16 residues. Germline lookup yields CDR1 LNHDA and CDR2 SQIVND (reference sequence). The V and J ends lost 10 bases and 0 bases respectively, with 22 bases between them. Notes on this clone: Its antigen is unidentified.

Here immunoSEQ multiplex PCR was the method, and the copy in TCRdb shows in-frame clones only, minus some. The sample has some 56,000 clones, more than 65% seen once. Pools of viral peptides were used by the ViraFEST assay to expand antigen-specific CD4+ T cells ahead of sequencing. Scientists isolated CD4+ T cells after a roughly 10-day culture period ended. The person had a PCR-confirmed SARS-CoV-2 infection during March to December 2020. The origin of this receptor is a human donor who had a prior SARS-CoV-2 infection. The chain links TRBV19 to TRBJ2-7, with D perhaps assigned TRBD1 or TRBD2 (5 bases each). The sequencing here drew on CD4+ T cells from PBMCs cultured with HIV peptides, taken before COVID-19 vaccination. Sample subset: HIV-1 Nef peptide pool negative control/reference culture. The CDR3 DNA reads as TGTGCCACAAGCCCCCTCCTAGGGACGCCCTCCTACGAGCAGTACTTC. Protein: CATSPLLGTPSYEQYF. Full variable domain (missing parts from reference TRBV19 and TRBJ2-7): DGGITQSPKYLFRKEGQNVTLSCEQNLNHDAMYWYRQDPGQGLRLIYYSQIVNDFQKGDIAEGYSVSREKKESFPLTVTSAQKNPTAFYLCATSPLLGTPSYEQYFGPGTRLTVT.